Listed below are T cell receptor beta chains from one sample, sequenced in a study of beta chain features in type 1 diabetes. Here immunoSEQ multiplex PCR was the method, and the copy in TCRdb shows in-frame clones only, minus some. The sample lists just over 450,000 clones, over 25% seen once, with 0.05% to 0.065% in the top ten. Sequenced input: naive CD4+ T cells from blood. The origin of the receptors is a man aged 18 to 30 in good health. Each CDR3 is given with its conserved first and last residue. Each record gives: D gene, clone size, V gene, J gene, CDR3 protein, CDR3 DNA. D genes are given only for firm matches. Rows give clone size only sometimes, using once, few, many, or a class for an expanded clone.

d_gene: TRBD2
abundance: -
v_gene: TRBV7-9
j_gene: TRBJ2-3
CDR3aa: CASSRGLASDTQYF
CDR3nt: TGTGCCAGCAGCCGGGGACTAGCATCCGATACGCAGTATTTT

d_gene: -
abundance: -
v_gene: TRBV2
j_gene: TRBJ2-3
CDR3aa: CASMIQVNTQYF
CDR3nt: TGTGCCAGCATGATACAGGTTAATACGCAGTATTTT

d_gene: TRBD2
abundance: -
v_gene: TRBV25-1
j_gene: TRBJ2-5
CDR3aa: CASSRLAVETQYF
CDR3nt: TGTGCCAGCAGTCGGCTAGCGGTAGAGACCCAGTACTTC

d_gene: -
abundance: -
v_gene: TRBV6-5
j_gene: TRBJ2-3
CDR3aa: CASTRSDTQYF
CDR3nt: TGTGCCAGCACCCGGTCAGATACGCAGTATTTT

d_gene: -
abundance: few
v_gene: TRBV5-4
j_gene: TRBJ2-1
CDR3aa: CASSSPHGNEQFF
CDR3nt: TGTGCCAGCAGCTCCCCGCACGGCAATGAGCAGTTCTTC

d_gene: -
abundance: few
v_gene: TRBV15
j_gene: TRBJ2-3
CDR3aa: CATSRREYAHSQYF
CDR3nt: TGTGCCACCAGCAGACGAGAGTACGCTCATTCGCAGTATTTT

d_gene: TRBD2
abundance: -
v_gene: TRBV7-2
j_gene: TRBJ2-4
CDR3aa: CASSHPSGLAKNIQYF
CDR3nt: TGTGCCAGCAGCCACCCTAGCGGGCTAGCCAAAAACATTCAGTACTTC

d_gene: -
abundance: -
v_gene: TRBV9
j_gene: TRBJ2-5
CDR3aa: CASSVGGFGEETQYF
CDR3nt: TGTGCCAGCAGCGTAGGAGGGTTCGGGGAAGAGACCCAGTACTTC

d_gene: -
abundance: -
v_gene: TRBV4-3
j_gene: TRBJ2-2
CDR3aa: CASSQGNTGELFF
CDR3nt: TGCGCCAGCAGCCAGGGGAACACCGGGGAGCTGTTTTTT

d_gene: -
abundance: -
v_gene: TRBV28
j_gene: TRBJ1-1
CDR3aa: CASTTPVNTEAFF
CDR3nt: TGTGCCAGCACCACCCCGGTCAACACTGAAGCTTTCTTT

d_gene: -
abundance: -
v_gene: TRBV15
j_gene: TRBJ1-5
CDR3aa: CATSRGGGDQPQHF
CDR3nt: TGTGCCACCAGCAGAGGGGGCGGGGATCAGCCCCAGCATTTT

d_gene: -
abundance: few
v_gene: TRBV7-2
j_gene: TRBJ1-2
CDR3aa: CASSLAGTDPFTF
CDR3nt: TGTGCCAGCAGCTTAGCGGGGACCGACCCGTTCACCTTC

d_gene: -
abundance: few
v_gene: TRBV20-1
j_gene: TRBJ2-7
CDR3aa: CSARNEYEQYF
CDR3nt: TGCAGTGCTAGAAACGAGTACGAGCAGTACTTC

d_gene: -
abundance: few
v_gene: TRBV5-1
j_gene: TRBJ2-3
CDR3aa: CASVGVGDTQYF
CDR3nt: TGCGCCAGCGTAGGGGTGGGAGATACGCAGTATTTT

d_gene: -
abundance: -
v_gene: TRBV7-2
j_gene: TRBJ2-1
CDR3aa: CASSLLNGNEQFF
CDR3nt: TGTGCCAGCAGCCTCTTAAATGGGAATGAGCAGTTCTTC

d_gene: -
abundance: -
v_gene: TRBV7-9
j_gene: TRBJ1-1
CDR3aa: CASSQGVTEAFF
CDR3nt: TGTGCCAGCAGCCAAGGGGTCACTGAAGCTTTCTTT

d_gene: -
abundance: -
v_gene: TRBV7-9
j_gene: TRBJ2-3
CDR3aa: CASSPSRALTDTQYF
CDR3nt: TGTGCCAGCAGCCCCAGCAGGGCACTCACAGATACGCAGTATTTT

d_gene: -
abundance: few
v_gene: TRBV4-2
j_gene: TRBJ2-1
CDR3aa: CASSRQSEQFF
CDR3nt: TGTGCCAGCAGCAGACAGTCTGAGCAGTTCTTC